Each of the 13 T cell receptor beta chains below was sequenced from the same sample in a study of regulatory T cells in long-lasting Graves disease. As for time point: newly diagnosed GD, antithyroid drugs for less than 3 months. Construction of the TCR library relied on RNA isolated from PBMCs. CDR3 regions were amplified by Arm-PCR using iRepertoire HTBI primers to build TCR beta libraries. MiXCR, run by TCRdb on the multiplex PCR reads, gives a single entry per CDR3 protein. The profile covers roughly 400,000 distinct CDR3 sequences, with approximately 16% appearing a single time and approximately 7.8% taken by the ten largest. The data also belong to a second study, concerning T cells in Graves' hyperthyroidism and ophthalmopathy.

Sample: peripheral blood mononuclear cells (PBMCs), taken at new diagnosis, from a patient treated with antithyroid drugs. These receptors were taken from a woman aged 40 to 50 with Graves disease.

Only a few counts were recorded for this clonotype. The chain carries TRBV9 and TRBJ2-7; the D gene is possibly TRBD2 (6 bases). Deletions cut 0 bases from V and 9 bases from J, with 16 bases between. The CDR3 sequence is 14 residues long. In germline, CDR1 is SGDLS, CDR2 YYNGEE. Written as DNA, the CDR3 is TGTGCCAGCAGCGTAGCTGCGGAGGGTTTGGGGCAGTACTTC. The encoded protein is CASSVAAEGLGQYF.

This chain uses TRBV12-3 or TRBV12-4 with TRBJ1-1; a possible D gene is TRBD1 (5 bases). V lost 2 bases to trimming and J lost 6 bases, with 7 bases between them. The CDR3 is made up of 12 amino acids. The CDR3 coding sequence is TGTGCCAGCAGTTTACAGGGCCCTGAAGCTTTCTTT. Its translation is CASSLQGPEAFF.

The J gene is TRBJ2-1, the V gene TRBV5-1; D is uncertain. Trimming stripped 4 bases from V and 13 bases from J, with 18 bases between. CDR3 size: 13 residues. Germline values: CDR1 SGHRS, CDR2 YFSETQ. Here the CDR3 reads CASSRRPEETQFF. In DNA, the CDR3 is TGCGCCAGCAGCCGCCGACCCGAAGAGACCCAGTTCTTC.

This clonotype turned up a few times. The chain couples TRBV20-1 to TRBJ2-3; 11 nucleotides align to TRBD2. Germline CDR1 and CDR2: DFQATT and SNEGSKA (reference sequence). Trimming cost V 0 bases and J 3 bases; bases outside gene matches: 11. The CDR3 is 18 amino acids. This CDR3 reads CSARDQPRPSGRTDTQYF. The CDR3 DNA follows: TGCAGTGCTAGAGATCAACCAAGGCCTAGCGGGAGGACAGATACGCAGTATTTT.

This clonotype was seen at least ten times. The gene calls are TRBV6-5 and TRBJ1-6; D is unresolved. The CDR3 is 15 amino acids. Germline lookup yields CDR1 MNHEY and CDR2 SVGAGI. V shed 2 bases and J shed 7 bases, with 12 bases lying between them. The CDR3 DNA follows: TGTGCCAGCAGTTACCGATTGGACGGGAATTCACCCCTCCACTTT. Its translation: CASSYRLDGNSPLHF.

This clonotype was recorded a few times. J is TRBJ1-5 and V is TRBV20-1, with D perhaps TRBD1 (6 bases). The CDR3 loop spans 14 amino acids. The germline V gene has CDR1 DFQATT and CDR2 SNEGSKA (reference sequence). V gave up 3 bases and J gave up 0 bases, with 9 bases separating them. As DNA, the CDR3 is TGCAGTGCTAGCAGGGGCCCTAGCAATCAGCCCCAGCATTTT. It codes for CSASRGPSNQPQHF.

This clonotype occurred many times. The rearrangement uses TRBV7-2 and TRBJ2-7; D not resolved. CDR3 length: 14 amino acids. Germline CDR1 SGHTA, CDR2 FQGNSA. Trimming stripped 3 bases from V and 6 bases from J, with 15 bases between. The DNA for the CDR3 is TGTGCCAGCAGCTTCGGTGACAAAAGAGGCGAGCAGTACTTC. This translates into CASSFGDKRGEQYF. Together with reference TRBV7-2 and TRBJ2-7, the CDR3 gives the full variable domain: GAGVSQSPSNKVTEKGKDVELRCDPISGHTALYWYRQSLGQGLEFLIYFQGNSAPDKSGLPSDRFSAERTGGSVSTLTIQRTQQEDSAVYLCASSFGDKRGEQYFGPGTRLTVT.

The sample holds a few counts of this clonotype. In DNA form, the CDR3 reads TGTGCCAGCAGTTTGGGCAGGGCGAGGGAGGACACTGAAGCTTTCTTT. This encodes CASSLGRAREDTEAFF. The chain has TRBV28 and TRBJ1-1; possibly TRBD1 for D (5 bases). V was clipped by 3 bases and J by 3 bases, with 17 bases between them. The CDR3 has 16 residues. From germline, CDR1 is MDHEN and CDR2 SYDVKM.

This clonotype was detected ten times or more. The chain is built from TRBV24-1 and TRBJ2-3; D is possibly TRBD1 (6 bases). The CDR3 runs to 15 residues. Trimming left V 4 bases short and J 0 bases short, with 10 bases between. In germline, CDR1 is KGHDR, CDR2 SFDVKD. Here the CDR3 reads CATSDPGVSTDTQYF. As DNA, the CDR3 is TGTGCCACCAGTGACCCAGGGGTCAGCACAGATACGCAGTATTTT.

In its sample, this clonotype was seen a few times. This chain connects TRBV4-1 to TRBJ2-5; no clear D. Deletions cut 4 bases from V and 5 bases from J, with 11 bases between. This CDR3 has 13 residues. The germline V gene has CDR1 MGHRA and CDR2 YSYEKL. The CDR3, as DNA: TGCGCCAGCAGCCCCCGGCCCGGGGAGACCCAGTACTTC. It specifies CASSPRPGETQYF.

This clonotype showed up many times. J is TRBJ1-2 and V is TRBV25-1, with D possibly TRBD1 on 5 matching bases. Germline CDR1 is MGHDK and CDR2 is SYGVNS. V gave up 2 bases and J gave up 3 bases, with 13 bases separating them. This CDR3 contains 15 residues. The CDR3 nucleotides read TGTGCCAGCAGTGAAGGGGCAGGGAGGGACTATGGCTACACCTTC. Residues: CASSEGAGRDYGYTF.

Regarding this clonotype: Given a much more abundant clone one base away, this may be a read error. The chain links TRBV13 to TRBJ2-1; D may be TRBD1 or TRBD2 (6 bases each). Germline loops: CDR1 PRHDT, CDR2 FYEKMQ (reference sequence). The CDR3 is made up of 16 amino acids. This chain's CDR3 is CASSQRGETSYNGQFF. The CDR3 DNA follows: TGTGCCAGCAGCCAGAGGGGGGAAACGTCCTACAATGGGCAGTTCTTC. The full variable domain, in which reference TRBV13 and TRBJ2-1 provide the parts outside the CDR3, is AAGVIQSPRHLIKEKRETATLKCYPIPRHDTVYWYQQGPGQDPQFLISFYEKMQSDKGSIPDRFSAQQFSDYHSELNMSSLELGDSALYFCASSQRGETSYNGQFFGPGTRLTVL.

The chain employs TRBV14 and TRBJ2-7, with 14 bases that match TRBD2. Trimming at V came to 4 bases and at J to 3 bases, leaving 2 bases not matched to a gene. The germline gives CDR1 SGHDN, CDR2 FVKESK. The CDR3 has 15 residues. In DNA, the CDR3 is TGTGCCAGCAGCCGACTAGCGGGAGGGATCTACGAGCAGTACTTC. Protein: CASSRLAGGIYEQYF.